This T cell receptor (beta chain) was captured by sequencing in a study of control samples from healthy donors and cancer patients. Per the germline V gene, CDR1 is SGHVS and CDR2 is FQNEAQ. This CDR3 has 15 amino acids. The germline V and J ends were trimmed by 1 base and 1 base, with 10 bases remaining between them. TCRdb keeps only in-frame clones here, not all; method: immunoSEQ multiplex PCR. The table includes about 120,000 clones, roughly 90% detected once. This chain connects TRBV7-8 to TRBJ1-1; D remains unclear. The sequence was obtained from a man in his forties in good health. Sequencing input: blood. The CDR3 sequence is CASSLVTGRNTEAFF. As DNA, the CDR3 is TGTGCCAGCAGCTTAGTTACGGGGAGGAACACTGAAGCTTTCTTT.